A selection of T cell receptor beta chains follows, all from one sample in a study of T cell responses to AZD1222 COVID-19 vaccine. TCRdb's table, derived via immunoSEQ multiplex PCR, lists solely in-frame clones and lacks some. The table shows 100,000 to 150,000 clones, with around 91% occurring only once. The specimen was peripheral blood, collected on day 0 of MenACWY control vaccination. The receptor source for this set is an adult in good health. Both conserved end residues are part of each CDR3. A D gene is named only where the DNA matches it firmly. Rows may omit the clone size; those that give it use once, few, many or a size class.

CDR3: CSAGREHTEAFF
DNA: TGCAGCGCAGGGAGGGAGCACACTGAAGCTTTCTTT
J: TRBJ1-1
V: TRBV29-1
D: -
size: -
length: 12

CDR3: CASSQSGGATNEQFF
DNA: TGTGCCAGCAGCCAAAGCGGGGGGGCGACCAATGAGCAGTTCTTC
J: TRBJ2-1
V: TRBV3-1/TRBV3-2
D: TRBD2
size: -
length: 15

CDR3: CASWGGAEQFF
DNA: TGTGCCAGTTGGGGTGGGGCTGAGCAGTTCTTC
J: TRBJ2-1
V: TRBV12-3/TRBV12-4
D: -
size: -
length: 11

CDR3: CASSGGGTQYF
DNA: TGTGCCAGCAGTGGAGGAGGTACGCAGTATTTT
J: TRBJ2-3
V: TRBV2
D: -
size: -
length: 11

CDR3: CASSLATGFYGYTF
DNA: TGTGCCAGCAGCTTAGCCACAGGGTTCTATGGCTACACCTTC
J: TRBJ1-2
V: TRBV7-8
D: -
size: -
length: 14

CDR3: CATADAGRRENTGELFF
DNA: TGTGCCACCGCGGATGCCGGTCGGCGGGAGAACACCGGGGAGCTGTTTTTT
J: TRBJ2-2
V: TRBV27
D: -
size: -
length: 17

CDR3: CASSHGGVMNTEAFF
DNA: TGCGCCAGCAGCCACGGAGGGGTTATGAACACTGAAGCTTTCTTT
J: TRBJ1-1
V: TRBV4-1
D: -
size: -
length: 15

CDR3: CASTDRTFGEQYF
DNA: TGCGCCAGCACGGACAGGACCTTCGGGGAGCAGTACTTC
J: TRBJ2-7
V: TRBV10-1
D: TRBD1
size: -
length: 13

CDR3: CASSLEGQRGETQYF
DNA: TGTGCCAGCAGCTTAGAGGGACAGCGGGGAGAGACCCAGTACTTC
J: TRBJ2-5
V: TRBV11-2
D: -
size: -
length: 15

CDR3: CASSLSGARNTEAFF
DNA: TGTGCCAGCAGTTTATCTGGGGCCAGGAACACTGAAGCTTTCTTT
J: TRBJ1-1
V: TRBV27
D: -
size: -
length: 15

CDR3: CASSIFGLSYNEQFF
DNA: TGTGCCAGTAGTATTTTCGGGTTATCCTACAATGAGCAGTTCTTC
J: TRBJ2-1
V: TRBV19
D: -
size: -
length: 15

CDR3: CASSLRGSNQPQHF
DNA: TGTGCCAGCAGCTTACGGGGTAGCAATCAGCCCCAGCATTTT
J: TRBJ1-5
V: TRBV7-6
D: -
size: -
length: 14

CDR3: CASSLPGSYEQYF
DNA: TGTGCCAGCAGTTTACCAGGCTCCTACGAGCAGTACTTC
J: TRBJ2-7
V: TRBV28
D: -
size: few
length: 13

CDR3: CASKGQGTDTQYF
DNA: TGTGCCAGTAAAGGACAGGGCACAGATACGCAGTATTTT
J: TRBJ2-3
V: TRBV19
D: TRBD1
size: -
length: 13

CDR3: CASSLTGGNYGYTF
DNA: TGTGCCAGCAGCTTGACAGGGGGTAACTATGGCTACACCTTC
J: TRBJ1-2
V: TRBV5-5
D: TRBD1
size: -
length: 14

CDR3: CASSYGTAGYNEQFF
DNA: TGTGCCAGCAGTTACGGGACAGCGGGCTACAATGAGCAGTTCTTC
J: TRBJ2-1
V: TRBV27
D: -
size: -
length: 15

CDR3: CASSSQRQGAAYNSPLHF
DNA: TGTGCCAGCAGCTCCCAAAGGCAGGGGGCGGCCTATAATTCACCCCTCCACTTT
J: TRBJ1-6
V: TRBV11-2
D: TRBD1
size: -
length: 18

CDR3: CASSLVLADYNEQFF
DNA: TGCGCCAGCAGCTTGGTGCTAGCGGACTACAATGAGCAGTTCTTC
J: TRBJ2-1
V: TRBV5-1
D: TRBD2
size: -
length: 15

CDR3: CASSYSTGAYEQYF
DNA: TGTGCCAGCAGTTACTCGACCGGAGCCTACGAGCAGTACTTC
J: TRBJ2-7
V: TRBV6-6
D: -
size: -
length: 14

CDR3: CATSDLAGDVPRGAFF
DNA: TGTGCCACCAGTGATTTGGCAGGCGACGTTCCCCGGGGAGCTTTCTTT
J: TRBJ1-1
V: TRBV24-1
D: -
size: -
length: 16

CDR3: CASSLLADTYEQYF
DNA: TGTGCCAGCAGTTTATTGGCGGATACCTACGAGCAGTACTTC
J: TRBJ2-7
V: TRBV28
D: -
size: -
length: 14

CDR3: CASCEGFVISTDTQYF
DNA: TGTGCCAGCTGTGAGGGTTTTGTAATCAGCACAGATACGCAGTATTTT
J: TRBJ2-3
V: TRBV7-8
D: -
size: -
length: 16

CDR3: CASSLGAQYQPQHF
DNA: TGTGCCAGCAGTTTGGGGGCGCAGTATCAGCCCCAGCATTTT
J: TRBJ1-5
V: TRBV27
D: -
size: few
length: 14

CDR3: CASSWGQGHNQPQHF
DNA: TGTGCCAGCAGTTGGGGACAGGGGCACAATCAGCCCCAGCATTTT
J: TRBJ1-5
V: TRBV27
D: TRBD1
size: -
length: 15